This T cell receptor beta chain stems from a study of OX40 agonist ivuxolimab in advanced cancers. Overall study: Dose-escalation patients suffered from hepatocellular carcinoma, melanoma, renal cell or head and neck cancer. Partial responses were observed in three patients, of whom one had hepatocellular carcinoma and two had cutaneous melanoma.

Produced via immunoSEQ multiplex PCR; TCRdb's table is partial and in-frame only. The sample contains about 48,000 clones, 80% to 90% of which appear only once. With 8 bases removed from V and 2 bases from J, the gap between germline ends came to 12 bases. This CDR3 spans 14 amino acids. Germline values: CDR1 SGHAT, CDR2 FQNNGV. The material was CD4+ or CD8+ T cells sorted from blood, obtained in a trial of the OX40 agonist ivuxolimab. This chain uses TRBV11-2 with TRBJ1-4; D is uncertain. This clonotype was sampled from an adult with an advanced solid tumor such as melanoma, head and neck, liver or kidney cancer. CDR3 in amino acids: CASGRWETNEKLFF. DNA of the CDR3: TGTGCCAGCGGCCGGTGGGAGACTAATGAAAAACTGTTTTTT.